This TCR beta chain was profiled in a study of response to subunit inactivated influenza vaccine. Study findings and constraints: Authors suggested each seasonal influenza vaccination recruits few new T cells.

There are a few counts of this clonotype. Its antigen is undetermined. TCRdb re-called the RT-PCR reads with MiXCR, one entry per CDR3 protein. The table lists about half a million distinct CDR3 sequences, around 9.9% of them singletons. The sequence was obtained from a man aged 50 or older who received an inactivated influenza vaccine. The specimen comprised PBMCs from blood, sampled roughly 6 weeks after vaccination.

The CDR3 here is CASSFSGIGETQYF. The DNA of the CDR3 is TGCGCCAGCAGCTTTAGCGGGATCGGAGAGACCCAGTACTTC. V usage is TRBV5-1 and J usage is TRBJ2-5, with 8 nucleotides matching TRBD2. Trimming at V came to 2 bases and at J to 4 bases, leaving 4 bases not matched to a gene. This CDR3 is built from 14 residues. CDR1 and CDR2 (germline): SGHRS, YFSETQ.